Listed below are T cell receptor beta chains from one sample, sequenced in a study of blood T cell repertoires in COVID-19. The method was immunoSEQ multiplex PCR; TCRdb's version includes in-frame clones alone and lacks a portion of them. The repertoire includes about 160,000 clones, approximately 81% of them detected once, and 15% to 20% sits in the top ten. Material for sequencing was PBMCs or T cells enriched from blood (not recorded which). Receptors were obtained from a man aged 55-75 years who had recovered from COVID-19. Each CDR3 is given with its conserved first and last residue. The order of the fields is clone size, J gene, D gene, V gene, CDR3 protein, CDR3 DNA. A D gene is named only where the DNA matches it firmly. Clone size is stated in some rows and not others, as once, few, many or a class when expanded.

abundance: few
j_gene: TRBJ2-3
d_gene: NA
v_gene: TRBV5-6
CDR3aa: CASSLGGTQYF
CDR3nt: TGTGCCAGCAGCCTAGGCGGAACGCAGTATTTT

abundance: few
j_gene: TRBJ2-5
d_gene: TRBD1
v_gene: TRBV19
CDR3aa: CASSIILGQGKETQYF
CDR3nt: TGTGCCAGTAGTATTATATTGGGACAGGGTAAAGAGACCCAGTACTTC

abundance: NA
j_gene: TRBJ1-5
d_gene: TRBD1
v_gene: TRBV28
CDR3aa: CASRETGRGQPQHF
CDR3nt: TGTGCCAGCAGAGAGACAGGGAGAGGTCAGCCCCAGCATTTT

abundance: NA
j_gene: TRBJ2-5
d_gene: NA
v_gene: TRBV19
CDR3aa: CASSPPGGRRETQYF
CDR3nt: TGTGCCAGTAGTCCACCAGGGGGGAGGAGGGAGACCCAGTACTTC

abundance: NA
j_gene: TRBJ2-3
d_gene: NA
v_gene: TRBV7-9
CDR3aa: CASSLATGRAALGYF
CDR3nt: TGTGCCAGCAGCTTAGCCACAGGGAGGGCCGCATTGGGGTATTTT

abundance: once
j_gene: TRBJ2-5
d_gene: NA
v_gene: TRBV24-1
CDR3aa: CATSDRSLGETQYF
CDR3nt: TGTGCCACCAGTGATCGATCCCTCGGGGAGACCCAGTACTTC

abundance: NA
j_gene: TRBJ1-2
d_gene: NA
v_gene: TRBV29-1
CDR3aa: CSVESGADYGYTF
CDR3nt: TGCAGCGTTGAAAGCGGGGCCGACTATGGCTACACCTTC

abundance: NA
j_gene: TRBJ1-4
d_gene: NA
v_gene: TRBV6-5
CDR3aa: CASSYFRQATNEKLFF
CDR3nt: TGTGCCAGCAGTTATTTCCGACAGGCAACTAATGAAAAACTGTTTTTT

abundance: NA
j_gene: TRBJ2-2
d_gene: NA
v_gene: TRBV15
CDR3aa: CATSGPRELSTGELFF
CDR3nt: TGTGCCACCAGCGGGCCACGGGAGTTGAGCACCGGGGAGCTGTTTTTT

abundance: NA
j_gene: TRBJ2-3
d_gene: TRBD1
v_gene: TRBV24-1
CDR3aa: CATSTDRGTDTQYF
CDR3nt: TGTGCCACCAGTACTGACAGGGGCACAGATACGCAGTATTTT

abundance: few
j_gene: TRBJ2-1
d_gene: TRBD1
v_gene: TRBV10-2
CDR3aa: CASTAGQAYNEQFF
CDR3nt: TGCGCCAGCACTGCTGGACAGGCTTACAATGAGCAGTTCTTC

abundance: NA
j_gene: TRBJ2-1
d_gene: NA
v_gene: TRBV11-3
CDR3aa: CASSLGVRNEQFF
CDR3nt: TGTGCCAGCAGCTTAGGCGTCCGCAATGAGCAGTTCTTC

abundance: once
j_gene: TRBJ2-7
d_gene: TRBD2
v_gene: TRBV3-1/TRBV3-2
CDR3aa: CASSQVPSGSYEQYF
CDR3nt: TGTGCCAGCAGCCAAGTTCCTAGCGGGAGCTACGAGCAGTACTTC

abundance: NA
j_gene: TRBJ1-4
d_gene: TRBD1
v_gene: TRBV9
CDR3aa: CASSEGTGAEGKLFF
CDR3nt: TGTGCCAGCAGCGAGGGGACAGGGGCCGAGGGAAAACTGTTTTTT

abundance: NA
j_gene: TRBJ2-5
d_gene: NA
v_gene: TRBV12-3/TRBV12-4
CDR3aa: CASSYTETETQYF
CDR3nt: TGTGCCAGCAGTTATACAGAAACAGAGACCCAGTACTTC

abundance: many
j_gene: TRBJ1-3
d_gene: TRBD1
v_gene: TRBV9
CDR3aa: CASSVAGTAGNTIYF
CDR3nt: TGTGCCAGCAGCGTAGCCGGGACAGCTGGAAACACCATATATTTT

abundance: many
j_gene: TRBJ1-1
d_gene: TRBD1
v_gene: TRBV3-1/TRBV3-2
CDR3aa: CASSQSRDREAFF
CDR3nt: TGTGCCAGCAGCCAATCCCGGGACAGGGAAGCTTTCTTT

abundance: NA
j_gene: TRBJ1-1
d_gene: TRBD1
v_gene: TRBV27
CDR3aa: CASSMRQGYTEAFF
CDR3nt: TGTGCCAGCAGTATGCGACAGGGGTACACTGAAGCTTTCTTT

abundance: NA
j_gene: TRBJ2-1
d_gene: NA
v_gene: TRBV21-1
CDR3aa: CASSKEMTGGYYNEQFF
CDR3nt: TGTGCCAGCAGCAAAGAAATGACAGGGGGGTACTACAATGAGCAGTTCTTC

abundance: NA
j_gene: TRBJ2-1
d_gene: NA
v_gene: TRBV9
CDR3aa: CASSVGGGSYNEQFF
CDR3nt: TGTGCCAGTTCCGTGGGAGGGGGCTCCTACAATGAGCAGTTCTTC

abundance: NA
j_gene: TRBJ1-4
d_gene: NA
v_gene: TRBV19
CDR3aa: CASSIPGTRVQKLFF
CDR3nt: TGTGCCAGTAGTATTCCCGGGACTAGGGTTCAAAAACTGTTTTTT

abundance: NA
j_gene: TRBJ2-3
d_gene: NA
v_gene: TRBV7-9
CDR3aa: CASSSQGLGTDTQYF
CDR3nt: TGTGCCAGCAGCTCCCAGGGTCTCGGCACAGATACGCAGTATTTT

abundance: NA
j_gene: TRBJ2-5
d_gene: TRBD1
v_gene: TRBV5-1
CDR3aa: CASSLGQGQETQYF
CDR3nt: TGCGCCAGCAGCTTGGGACAGGGGCAAGAGACCCAGTACTTC

abundance: NA
j_gene: TRBJ2-2
d_gene: NA
v_gene: TRBV24-1
CDR3aa: CATSDPGAGTGELFF
CDR3nt: TGTGCCACCAGTGATCCTGGCGCAGGGACCGGGGAGCTGTTTTTT

abundance: NA
j_gene: TRBJ1-2
d_gene: TRBD1
v_gene: TRBV5-1
CDR3aa: CASSPLRQGRNGYTF
CDR3nt: TGCGCCAGCAGCCCCTTGAGACAGGGAAGAAATGGCTACACCTTC

abundance: NA
j_gene: TRBJ2-5
d_gene: NA
v_gene: TRBV7-6
CDR3aa: CASSFLGGEETQYF
CDR3nt: TGTGCCAGCAGCTTTTTGGGGGGTGAAGAGACCCAGTACTTC

abundance: NA
j_gene: TRBJ2-1
d_gene: TRBD2
v_gene: TRBV30
CDR3aa: CAWSVGLADNEQFF
CDR3nt: TGTGCCTGGAGTGTAGGACTAGCTGACAATGAGCAGTTCTTC

abundance: NA
j_gene: TRBJ1-5
d_gene: NA
v_gene: TRBV5-5
CDR3aa: CASSFARDNQPQHF
CDR3nt: TGTGCCAGCAGCTTTGCCAGGGATAATCAGCCCCAGCATTTT

abundance: NA
j_gene: TRBJ1-2
d_gene: NA
v_gene: TRBV11-2
CDR3aa: CASSETGLGNYGYTF
CDR3nt: TGTGCCAGCAGCGAAACAGGGTTGGGGAACTATGGCTACACCTTC

abundance: NA
j_gene: TRBJ2-5
d_gene: TRBD1
v_gene: TRBV11-2
CDR3aa: CASTKTGNFRETQYF
CDR3nt: TGTGCCAGCACTAAGACAGGGAATTTTAGAGAGACCCAGTACTTC

abundance: NA
j_gene: TRBJ1-4
d_gene: NA
v_gene: TRBV10-3
CDR3aa: CAISAGDGATNEKLFF
CDR3nt: TGTGCCATCAGTGCAGGGGACGGGGCAACTAATGAAAAACTGTTTTTT

abundance: NA
j_gene: TRBJ2-1
d_gene: TRBD2
v_gene: TRBV9
CDR3aa: CASSAGLATYNEQFF
CDR3nt: TGTGCCAGCAGCGCCGGACTAGCGACCTACAATGAGCAGTTCTTC

abundance: NA
j_gene: TRBJ2-3
d_gene: NA
v_gene: TRBV30
CDR3aa: CAWSVHQGRGTQYF
CDR3nt: TGTGCCTGGAGTGTACACCAGGGGAGGGGTACGCAGTATTTT

abundance: NA
j_gene: TRBJ2-7
d_gene: TRBD1
v_gene: TRBV28
CDR3aa: CASSPRTGGPYEQYF
CDR3nt: TGTGCCAGCAGTCCCAGGACAGGGGGTCCCTACGAGCAGTACTTC

abundance: NA
j_gene: TRBJ2-1
d_gene: NA
v_gene: TRBV5-1
CDR3aa: CASSLGRAGEGFF
CDR3nt: TGCGCCAGCAGCTTAGGGCGAGCAGGGGAGGGGTTCTTC

abundance: NA
j_gene: TRBJ1-6
d_gene: TRBD1
v_gene: TRBV6-5
CDR3aa: CASTRGVRDSPLHF
CDR3nt: TGTGCCAGCACCAGGGGGGTCAGGGATTCACCCCTCCACTTT

abundance: NA
j_gene: TRBJ1-6
d_gene: TRBD1
v_gene: TRBV13
CDR3aa: CASSLSGTGATPLHF
CDR3nt: TGTGCCAGCAGCCTATCCGGGACAGGGGCGACACCCCTCCACTTT

abundance: few
j_gene: TRBJ1-1
d_gene: NA
v_gene: TRBV7-3
CDR3aa: CASGSQGDTEAFF
CDR3nt: TGTGCCAGCGGATCCCAAGGGGACACTGAAGCTTTCTTT

abundance: NA
j_gene: TRBJ2-3
d_gene: NA
v_gene: TRBV5-1
CDR3aa: CASSPPGRGAARSTDTQYF
CDR3nt: TGCGCCAGCAGCCCCCCCGGGCGGGGTGCGGCCCGTAGCACAGATACGCAGTATTTT

abundance: NA
j_gene: TRBJ2-7
d_gene: TRBD2
v_gene: TRBV7-8
CDR3aa: CASSLELAGEREQYF
CDR3nt: TGTGCCAGCAGCTTAGAGCTAGCGGGAGAACGCGAGCAGTACTTC

abundance: NA
j_gene: TRBJ2-1
d_gene: TRBD2
v_gene: TRBV11-3
CDR3aa: CASSLSGSSYNEQFF
CDR3nt: TGTGCCAGCAGCTTAAGCGGGAGCTCCTACAATGAGCAGTTCTTC

abundance: NA
j_gene: TRBJ1-2
d_gene: TRBD1
v_gene: TRBV30
CDR3aa: CAWSVLLRGRNGYTF
CDR3nt: TGTGCCTGGAGTGTCCTTCTCAGGGGGCGGAATGGCTACACCTTC

abundance: NA
j_gene: TRBJ1-1
d_gene: NA
v_gene: TRBV6-6
CDR3aa: CASNKGVGNTEAFF
CDR3nt: TGTGCCAGTAACAAGGGGGTGGGGAACACTGAAGCTTTCTTT

abundance: NA
j_gene: TRBJ1-2
d_gene: NA
v_gene: TRBV4-2
CDR3aa: CASSQDHDRFNYGYTF
CDR3nt: TGTGCCAGCAGCCAAGATCACGACAGGTTCAACTATGGCTACACCTTC

abundance: once
j_gene: TRBJ2-5
d_gene: TRBD2
v_gene: TRBV28
CDR3aa: CASSRLAGREETQYF
CDR3nt: TGTGCCAGCAGTCGACTAGCGGGACGCGAAGAGACCCAGTACTTC

abundance: NA
j_gene: TRBJ1-6
d_gene: NA
v_gene: TRBV18
CDR3aa: CASSPGQQNSPLHF
CDR3nt: TGTGCCAGCTCACCAGGACAGCAGAATTCACCCCTCCACTTT

abundance: NA
j_gene: TRBJ2-1
d_gene: TRBD2
v_gene: TRBV11-2
CDR3aa: CASSLEQRGAHEQFF
CDR3nt: TGTGCCAGCAGCTTAGAGCAGCGGGGGGCGCATGAGCAGTTCTTC

abundance: NA
j_gene: TRBJ1-1
d_gene: TRBD1
v_gene: TRBV10-3
CDR3aa: CAISESMGTGNTEAFF
CDR3nt: TGTGCCATCAGTGAGTCGATGGGGACAGGGAACACTGAAGCTTTCTTT

abundance: NA
j_gene: TRBJ2-5
d_gene: NA
v_gene: TRBV9
CDR3aa: CASSVGQAAWETQYF
CDR3nt: TGTGCCAGCAGCGTAGGACAGGCGGCTTGGGAGACCCAGTACTTC

abundance: few
j_gene: TRBJ1-4
d_gene: TRBD1
v_gene: TRBV7-9
CDR3aa: CASSRTGNNEKLFF
CDR3nt: TGTGCCAGCAGCCGGACAGGGAATAATGAAAAACTGTTTTTT

abundance: many
j_gene: TRBJ2-3
d_gene: TRBD1
v_gene: TRBV7-8
CDR3aa: CASSLDTGTVSTDTQYF
CDR3nt: TGTGCCAGCAGCTTAGACACCGGGACAGTGAGCACAGATACGCAGTATTTT

abundance: few
j_gene: TRBJ2-5
d_gene: TRBD1
v_gene: TRBV12-5
CDR3aa: CASGFLTGGETQYF
CDR3nt: TGTGCTAGTGGTTTCCTAACAGGGGGTGAGACCCAGTACTTC

abundance: NA
j_gene: TRBJ1-2
d_gene: TRBD1
v_gene: TRBV5-6
CDR3aa: CASSFPGQGILYGYTF
CDR3nt: TGTGCCAGCAGCTTTCCGGGACAGGGCATCCTCTATGGCTACACCTTC